The subject of this entry is one T cell receptor (beta chain). Its specificity is unknown. PCR or immunohistochemistry showed mismatch repair deficiency in every enrolled patient. The TCR-sequenced patients were three responders to pembrolizumab. The data were obtained in a study of PD-1 blockade in mismatch repair-deficient tumors. Study in general: Patients had 12 mismatch repair-deficient cancer types, all previously treated and progressing.

Study-wide findings and caveats: Tumor-resident clones, often absent from pretreatment blood, expanded after pembrolizumab and then contracted.

The table came from immunoSEQ multiplex PCR; TCRdb's copy has only in-frame clones and leaves some out. The sample includes 65,000 to 80,000 clones, approximately 82% of them seen just once. The CDR3 covers 14 residues. Germline V CDR1 and CDR2: MNHEY, SVGAGI. Trimming shortened V by 2 bases and J by 1 base, and 8 bases separated the two germline ends. Here the sequenced sample was peripheral blood, taken 2 weeks after starting pembrolizumab. This clonotype was obtained from an adult with mismatch repair-deficient cancer. This chain connects TRBV6-5 to TRBJ1-2; tentatively, D is TRBD1 (6 bases). The CDR3 DNA follows: TGTGCCAGCAGTTACGGACAGAATAACTATGGCTACACCTTC. Translated: CASSYGQNNYGYTF.